Listed here are 8 T cell receptor beta chains from one sample, sequenced in a study of T cells after yellow fever vaccination. Each CDR3 protein gets one entry after TCRdb re-called the 5' RACE reads with MiXCR. The sample includes some 170,000 distinct CDR3 sequences, roughly 8.8% of them seen just once. The sequencing used CD8+ T cells sorted from PBMCs, collected 45 days after the yellow fever booster vaccination. The receptors stem from a young man who received the YFV17D yellow fever vaccine.

This rearrangement joins TRBV6-5 to TRBJ1-1; D call uncertain. Germline CDR1 and CDR2: MNHEY and SVGAGI. There are 16 residues in the CDR3. Trimming left V 0 bases short and J 3 bases short, with 14 bases between. CDR3 in DNA: TGTGCCAGCAGTTACTCGATCCTATATCGGCACACTGAAGCTTTCTTT. Translation: CASSYSILYRHTEAFF.

The chain is built from TRBV15 and TRBJ2-7; D is unresolved. The germline V and J ends were trimmed by 4 bases and 6 bases, with 10 bases remaining between them. Germline CDR1 and CDR2: LNHNV and YYDKDF (reference sequence). The CDR3 consists of 12 residues. This CDR3 is CATSTGNLEQYF. The CDR3, as DNA: TGTGCCACCAGCACGGGCAATCTCGAGCAGTACTTC.

This clonotype was recorded a few times. The chain has TRBV5-6 and TRBJ1-1; the D is unclear. CDR1 is SGHDT and CDR2 is YYEEEE in the germline V gene. The ends were cut back, 7 bases at V and 2 bases at J, with 12 bases in the middle. CDR3 length: 13 residues. The CDR3 region has the DNA TGTGCCAGCGGAAGACTGTTTAACACTGAAGCTTTCTTT. Its protein is CASGRLFNTEAFF. Looking up the rest from reference TRBV5-6 and TRBJ1-1 gives the full variable domain: DAGVTQSPTHLIKTRGQQVTLRCSPKSGHDTVSWYQQALGQGPQFIFQYYEEEERQRGNFPDRFSGHQFPNYSSELNVNALLLGDSALYLCASGRLFNTEAFFGQGTRLTVV.

J is TRBJ1-1 and V is TRBV10-2; D gene unclear. CDR3 length: 12 amino acids. Per germline, CDR1 WSHSY and CDR2 SAAADI. V was clipped by 2 bases and J by 8 bases, with 9 bases between them. CDR3 sequence reads: CASSEGRLEAFF. DNA for the CDR3: TGCGCCAGCAGTGAGGGCAGGTTGGAAGCTTTCTTT.

The chain employs TRBV6-4 and TRBJ2-6, with D possibly TRBD1 on 5 matching bases. Between the trimmed V and J ends, which lost 4 bases and 0 bases, there was a span of 7 bases. The germline V gene has CDR1 MRHNA and CDR2 SNTAGT. The CDR3 spans 15 residues. CDR3 protein: CASSVTGSGANVLTF. CDR3 in DNA: TGTGCCAGCAGTGTAACAGGCTCTGGGGCCAACGTCCTGACTTTC.

This clonotype showed up many times. The chain is built from TRBV6-5 and TRBJ2-4; weak D call: TRBD2 (7 bases). This CDR3 comprises 16 residues. V was cut by 4 bases and J by 7 bases, with 20 bases left in between. Germline V lookup: CDR1 MNHEY, CDR2 SVGAGI. For the CDR3, the DNA is TGTGCCAGCAGTTTCGGGGGGCCGGGGCGAGGGAACATTCAGTACTTC. The encoded protein is CASSFGGPGRGNIQYF.

This rearrangement joins TRBV12-3 or TRBV12-4 to TRBJ1-5; no definite D call. This CDR3 is 15 amino acids long. V lost 4 bases and J 4 bases, leaving 14 bases between the germline ends. CDR3 coding DNA: TGTGCCAGCAGTTCCCCCGGGTCCCGAAATCAGCCCCAGCATTTT. Amino acid sequence: CASSSPGSRNQPQHF.

A few counts support this clonotype. The chain couples TRBV15 to TRBJ2-2; 7 bases fit TRBD1. CDR1 is LNHNV, CDR2 YYDKDF, per germline (reference sequence). This CDR3 is 16 amino acids long. The V gene end was trimmed by 5 bases and the J gene end by 5 bases; junction bases not matched to a gene: 11. The CDR3: CATSPKHRGLTGELFF. CDR3 DNA sequence: TGTGCCACCAGCCCCAAGCACAGGGGATTGACCGGGGAGCTGTTTTTT.